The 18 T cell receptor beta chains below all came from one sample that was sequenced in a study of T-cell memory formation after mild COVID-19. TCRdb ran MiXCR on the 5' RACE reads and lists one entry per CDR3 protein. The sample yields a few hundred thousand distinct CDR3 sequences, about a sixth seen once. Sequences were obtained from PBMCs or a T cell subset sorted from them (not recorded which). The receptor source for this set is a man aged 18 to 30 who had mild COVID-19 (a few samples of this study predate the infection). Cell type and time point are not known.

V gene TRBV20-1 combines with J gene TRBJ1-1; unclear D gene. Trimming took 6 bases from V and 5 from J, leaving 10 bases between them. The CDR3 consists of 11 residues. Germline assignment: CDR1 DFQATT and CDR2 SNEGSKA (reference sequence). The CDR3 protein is CSAARGTEAFF. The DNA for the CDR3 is TGCAGTGCGGCCCGGGGAACTGAAGCTTTCTTT.

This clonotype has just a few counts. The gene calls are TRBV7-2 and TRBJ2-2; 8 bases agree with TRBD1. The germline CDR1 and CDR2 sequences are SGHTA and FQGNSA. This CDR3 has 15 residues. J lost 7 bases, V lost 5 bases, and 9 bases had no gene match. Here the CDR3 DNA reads TGTGCCAGCAGCATGGACAGGGATCGGCTCGGGGAGCTGTTTTTT. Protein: CASSMDRDRLGELFF. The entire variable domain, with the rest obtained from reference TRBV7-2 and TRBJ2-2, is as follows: GAGVSQSPSNKVTEKGKDVELRCDPISGHTALYWYRQSLGQGLEFLIYFQGNSAPDKSGLPSDRFSAERTGGSVSTLTIQRTQQEDSAVYLCASSMDRDRLGELFFGEGSRLTVL.

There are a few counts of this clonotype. The CDR3 sequence is CASSPGQGAATQYF. Written as DNA, the CDR3 is TGTGCCAGCAGCCCGGGACAGGGAGCAGCGACCCAGTACTTC. The rearrangement uses TRBV7-2 and TRBJ2-5; 9 bases are a match to TRBD1. CDR3 length equals 14 residues. CDR1 is SGHTA, CDR2 FQGNSA, per germline. With V trimmed by 5 bases and J by 7 bases, 8 bases remained unmatched.

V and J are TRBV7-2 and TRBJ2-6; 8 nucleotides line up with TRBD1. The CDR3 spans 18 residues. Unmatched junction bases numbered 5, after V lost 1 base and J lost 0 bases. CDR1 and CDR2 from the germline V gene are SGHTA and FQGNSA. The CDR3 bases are TGTGCCAGCAGCTTAGTTGGGACAGGCCCCTCTGGGGCCAACGTCCTGACTTTC. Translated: CASSLVGTGPSGANVLTF.

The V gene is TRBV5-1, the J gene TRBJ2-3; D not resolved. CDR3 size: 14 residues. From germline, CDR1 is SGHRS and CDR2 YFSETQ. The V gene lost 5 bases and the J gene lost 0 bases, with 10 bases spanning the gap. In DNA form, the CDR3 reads TGCGCCAGCAGGAACCTACTTAGCACAGATACGCAGTATTTT. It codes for CASRNLLSTDTQYF.

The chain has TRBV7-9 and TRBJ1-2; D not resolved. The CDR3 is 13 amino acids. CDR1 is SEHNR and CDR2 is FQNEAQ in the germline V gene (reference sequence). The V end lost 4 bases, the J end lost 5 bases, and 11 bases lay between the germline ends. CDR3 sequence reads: CASSSSPQYGYTF. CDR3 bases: TGTGCCAGCAGCTCCTCCCCACAATATGGCTACACCTTC. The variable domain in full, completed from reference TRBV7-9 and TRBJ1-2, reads DTGVSQNPRHKITKRGQNVTFRCDPISEHNRLYWYRQTLGQGPEFLTYFQNEAQLEKSRLLSDRFSAERPKGSFSTLEIQRTEQGDSAMYLCASSSSPQYGYTFGSGTRLTVV.

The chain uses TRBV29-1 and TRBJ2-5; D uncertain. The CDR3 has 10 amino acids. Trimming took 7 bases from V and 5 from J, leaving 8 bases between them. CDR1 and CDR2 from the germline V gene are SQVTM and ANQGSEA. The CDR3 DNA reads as TGCAGCGCTTCGGATGAGACCCAGTACTTC. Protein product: CSASDETQYF.

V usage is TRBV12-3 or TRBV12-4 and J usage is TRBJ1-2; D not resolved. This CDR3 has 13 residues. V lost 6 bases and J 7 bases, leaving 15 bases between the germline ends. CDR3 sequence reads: CASRTLGRSGYTF. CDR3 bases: TGTGCCAGCAGGACTCTTGGACGGAGTGGCTACACCTTC.

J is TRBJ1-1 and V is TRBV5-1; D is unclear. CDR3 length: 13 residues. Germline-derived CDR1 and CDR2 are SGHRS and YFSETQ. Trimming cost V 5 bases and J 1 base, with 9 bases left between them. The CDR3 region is CASRPDPNTEAFF. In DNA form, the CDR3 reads TGCGCCAGCAGGCCAGATCCGAACACTGAAGCTTTCTTT. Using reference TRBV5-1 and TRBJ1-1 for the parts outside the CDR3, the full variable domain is KAGVTQTPRYLIKTRGQQVTLSCSPISGHRSVSWYQQTPGQGLQFLFEYFSETQRNKGNFPGRFSGRQFSNSRSEMNVSTLELGDSALYLCASRPDPNTEAFFGQGTRLTVV.

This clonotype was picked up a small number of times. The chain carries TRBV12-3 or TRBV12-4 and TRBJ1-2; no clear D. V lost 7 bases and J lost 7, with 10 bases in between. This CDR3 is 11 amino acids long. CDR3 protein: CASTLQGGYTF. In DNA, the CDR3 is TGTGCCAGCACCCTTCAAGGTGGCTACACCTTC.

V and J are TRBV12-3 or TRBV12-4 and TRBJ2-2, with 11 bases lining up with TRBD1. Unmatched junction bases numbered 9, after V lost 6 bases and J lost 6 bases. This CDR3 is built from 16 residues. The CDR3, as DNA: TGTGCCAGCAGCTCAACCGGGACAGGGGGGGCCGGGGAGCTGTTTTTT. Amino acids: CASSSTGTGGAGELFF.

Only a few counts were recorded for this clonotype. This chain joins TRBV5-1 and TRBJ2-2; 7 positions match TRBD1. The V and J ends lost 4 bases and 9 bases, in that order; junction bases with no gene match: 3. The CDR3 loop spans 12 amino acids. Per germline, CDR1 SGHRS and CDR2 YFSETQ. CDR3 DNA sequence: TGCGCCAGCAGCCTACAGGGGCGGGAGCTGTTTTTT. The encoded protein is CASSLQGRELFF.

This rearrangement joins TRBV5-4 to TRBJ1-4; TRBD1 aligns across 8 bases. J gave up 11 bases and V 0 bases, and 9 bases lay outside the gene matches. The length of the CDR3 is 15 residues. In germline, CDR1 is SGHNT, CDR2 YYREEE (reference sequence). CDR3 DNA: TGTGCCAGCAGCTTGGCGGGACAGGTCGGGAGGAAACTGTTTTTT. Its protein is CASSLAGQVGRKLFF.

The CDR3 nucleotides read TGTGCCAGCAGCGCCCCCAATGGGAATGAGCAGTTCTTC. This translates into CASSAPNGNEQFF. This chain links TRBV7-9 with TRBJ2-1; D gene unclear. Germline loops: CDR1 SEHNR, CDR2 FQNEAQ (reference sequence). Trimming pared 5 bases from V and 7 bases from J, leaving 12 bases between. CDR3 size: 13 residues.

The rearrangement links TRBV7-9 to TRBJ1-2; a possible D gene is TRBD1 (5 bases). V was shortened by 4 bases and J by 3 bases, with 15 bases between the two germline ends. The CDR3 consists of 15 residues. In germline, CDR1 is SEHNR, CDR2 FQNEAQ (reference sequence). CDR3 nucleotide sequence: TGTGCCAGCAGCTCACAACTTCAGGGTGACTATGGCTACACCTTC. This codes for CASSSQLQGDYGYTF.

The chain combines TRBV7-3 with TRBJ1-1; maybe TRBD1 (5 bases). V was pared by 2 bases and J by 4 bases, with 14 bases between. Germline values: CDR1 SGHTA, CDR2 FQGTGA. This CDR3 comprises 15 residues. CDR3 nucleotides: TGTGCCAGCAGCTTATCCGGGGCCCTGGGCACTGAAGCTTTCTTT. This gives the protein CASSLSGALGTEAFF.

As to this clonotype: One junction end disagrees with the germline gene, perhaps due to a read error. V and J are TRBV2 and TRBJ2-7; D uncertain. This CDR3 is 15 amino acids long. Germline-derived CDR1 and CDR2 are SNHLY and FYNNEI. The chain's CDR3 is CASSEALQVSYEEYF. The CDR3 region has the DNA TGTGCCAGCAGTGAAGCGCTTCAAGTATCCTACGAGGAGTACTTC.

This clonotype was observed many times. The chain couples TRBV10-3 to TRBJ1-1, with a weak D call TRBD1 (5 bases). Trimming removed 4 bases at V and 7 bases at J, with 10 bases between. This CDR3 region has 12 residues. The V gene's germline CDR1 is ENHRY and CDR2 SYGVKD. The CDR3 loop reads CAISVAGREAFF. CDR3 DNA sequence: TGTGCCATCAGTGTGGCGGGGCGTGAAGCTTTCTTT.